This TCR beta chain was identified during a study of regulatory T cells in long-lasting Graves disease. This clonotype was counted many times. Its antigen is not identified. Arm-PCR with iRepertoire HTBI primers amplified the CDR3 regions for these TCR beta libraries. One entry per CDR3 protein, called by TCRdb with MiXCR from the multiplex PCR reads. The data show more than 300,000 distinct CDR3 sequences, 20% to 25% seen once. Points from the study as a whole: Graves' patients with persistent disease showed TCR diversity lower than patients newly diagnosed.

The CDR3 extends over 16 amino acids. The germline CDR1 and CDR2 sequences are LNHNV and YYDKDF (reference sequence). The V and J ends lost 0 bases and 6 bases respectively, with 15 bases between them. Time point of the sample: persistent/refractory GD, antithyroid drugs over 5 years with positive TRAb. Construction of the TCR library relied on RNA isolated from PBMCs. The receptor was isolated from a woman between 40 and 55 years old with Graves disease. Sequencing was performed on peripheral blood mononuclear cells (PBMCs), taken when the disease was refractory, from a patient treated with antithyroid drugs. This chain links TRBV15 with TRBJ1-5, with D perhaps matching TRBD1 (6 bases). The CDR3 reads CATSRDRIGQFQPQHF. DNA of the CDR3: TGTGCCACCAGCAGAGACCGGATCGGACAGTTTCAGCCCCAGCATTTT.